This T cell receptor beta chain was recovered during a study of T cells in Graves' hyperthyroidism and ophthalmopathy. Researchers took RNA transcripts and amplified the TCR beta CDR3 regions from them. First-round RT-PCR with HTBI primers amplified the TCR CDR3 region. MiXCR was run by TCRdb on the multiplex PCR reads, yielding one entry per CDR3 protein. The sample contains over 500,000 distinct CDR3 sequences, around 16% of which appear only once. This clonotype was seen ten or more times. The sequenced material came from blood. The sequence derives from a woman aged 25 to 39 with Graves' ophthalmopathy.

The CDR3 sequence: CASSKGASYEQYF. The CDR3 nucleotides read TGTGCCAGCAGTAAAGGGGCTTCCTACGAGCAGTACTTC. The chain has TRBV12-3 or TRBV12-4 and TRBJ2-7, with D possibly TRBD1 on 5 matching bases. V shed 5 bases and J shed 1 base, with 9 bases lying between them. CDR3 size: 13 residues.